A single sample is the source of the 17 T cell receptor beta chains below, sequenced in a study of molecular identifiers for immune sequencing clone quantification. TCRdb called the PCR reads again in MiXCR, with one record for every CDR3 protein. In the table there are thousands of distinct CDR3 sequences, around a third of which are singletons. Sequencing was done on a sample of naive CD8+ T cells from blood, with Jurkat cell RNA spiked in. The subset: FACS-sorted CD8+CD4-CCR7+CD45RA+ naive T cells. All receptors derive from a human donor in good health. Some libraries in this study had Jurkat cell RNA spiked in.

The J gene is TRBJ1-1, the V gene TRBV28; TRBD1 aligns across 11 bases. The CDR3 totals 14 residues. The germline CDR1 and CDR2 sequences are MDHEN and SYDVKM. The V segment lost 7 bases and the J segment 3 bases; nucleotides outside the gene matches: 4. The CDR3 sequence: CASKDRGRYTEAFF. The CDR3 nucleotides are TGTGCCAGCAAGGACAGGGGGCGTTACACTGAAGCTTTCTTT.

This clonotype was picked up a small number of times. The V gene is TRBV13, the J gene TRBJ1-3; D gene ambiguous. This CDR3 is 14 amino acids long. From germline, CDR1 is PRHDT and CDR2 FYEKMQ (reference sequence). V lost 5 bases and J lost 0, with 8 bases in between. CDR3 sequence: CASSDGSSGNTIYF. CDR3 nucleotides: TGTGCCAGCAGCGACGGTTCCTCTGGAAACACCATATATTTT.

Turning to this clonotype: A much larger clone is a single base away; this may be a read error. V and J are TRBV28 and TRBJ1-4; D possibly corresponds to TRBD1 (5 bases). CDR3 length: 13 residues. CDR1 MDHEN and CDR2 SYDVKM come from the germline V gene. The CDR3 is CASSPMGDEILFF. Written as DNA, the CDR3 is TGTGCCAGCAGTCCCATGGGGGATGAAATACTGTTTTTT. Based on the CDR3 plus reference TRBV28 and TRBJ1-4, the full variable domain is DVKVTQSSRYLVKRTGEKVFLECVQDMDHENMFWYRQDPGLGLRLIYFSYDVKMKEKGDIPEGYSVSREKKERFSLILESASTNQTSMYLCASSPMGDEILFFGSGTQLSVL.

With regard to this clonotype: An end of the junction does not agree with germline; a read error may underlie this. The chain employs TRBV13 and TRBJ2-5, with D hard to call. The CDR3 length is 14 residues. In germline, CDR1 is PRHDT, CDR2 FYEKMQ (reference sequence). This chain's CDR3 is CASSLASRQETLFF. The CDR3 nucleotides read TGTGCCAGCAGCTTGGCTAGTCGCCAAGAGACCCTGTTCTTC.

CDR3 bases: TGTGCCAGCAGCGTAGGAAGTTATAATGAAAAACTGTTTTTT. Translated, it gives CASSVGSYNEKLFF. This sequence joins TRBV9 and TRBJ1-4; no firm D call. The CDR3 contains 14 residues. The germline V gene has CDR1 SGDLS and CDR2 YYNGEE. Trimming removed 0 bases at V and 4 bases at J, with 7 bases between.

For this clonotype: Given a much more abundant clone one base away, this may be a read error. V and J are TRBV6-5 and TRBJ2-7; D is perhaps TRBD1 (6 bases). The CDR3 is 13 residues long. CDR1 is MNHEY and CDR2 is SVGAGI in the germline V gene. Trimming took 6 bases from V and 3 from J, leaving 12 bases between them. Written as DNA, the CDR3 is TGTGCCAGCAGATACGGACAGATCTACGAGCAGTACTTC. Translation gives CASRYGQIYEQYF.

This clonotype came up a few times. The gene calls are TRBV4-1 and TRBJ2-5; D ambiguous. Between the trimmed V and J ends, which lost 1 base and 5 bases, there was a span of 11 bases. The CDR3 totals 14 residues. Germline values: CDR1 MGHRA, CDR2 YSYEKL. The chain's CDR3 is CASSQGSAGETQYF. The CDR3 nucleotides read TGCGCCAGCAGCCAAGGGTCGGCCGGGGAGACCCAGTACTTC.

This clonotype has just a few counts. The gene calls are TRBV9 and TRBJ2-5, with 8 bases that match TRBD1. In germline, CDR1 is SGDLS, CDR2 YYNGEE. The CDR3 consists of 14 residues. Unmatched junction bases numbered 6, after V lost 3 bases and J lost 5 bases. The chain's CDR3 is CASSGDRGGETQYF. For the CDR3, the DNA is TGTGCCAGCAGCGGTGACAGGGGTGGCGAGACCCAGTACTTC.

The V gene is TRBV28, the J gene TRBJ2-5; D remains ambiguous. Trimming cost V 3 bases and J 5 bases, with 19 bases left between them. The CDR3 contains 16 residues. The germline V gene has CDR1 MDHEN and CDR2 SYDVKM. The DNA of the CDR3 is TGTGCCAGCAGTTTCCACCCGGTGGGGTTCGGGGAGACCCAGTACTTC. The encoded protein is CASSFHPVGFGETQYF.

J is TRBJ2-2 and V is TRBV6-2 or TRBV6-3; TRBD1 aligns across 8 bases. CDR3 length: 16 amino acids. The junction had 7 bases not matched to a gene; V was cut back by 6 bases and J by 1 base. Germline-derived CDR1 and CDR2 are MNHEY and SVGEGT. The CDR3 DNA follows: TGTGCCAGCAGGATAAGACAGGGGAGGAACACCGGGGAGCTGTTTTTT. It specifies CASRIRQGRNTGELFF.

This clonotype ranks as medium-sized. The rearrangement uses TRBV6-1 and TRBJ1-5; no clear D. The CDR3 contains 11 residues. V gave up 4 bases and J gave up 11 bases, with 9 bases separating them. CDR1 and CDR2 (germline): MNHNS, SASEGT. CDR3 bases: TGTGCCAGCAGTGGGGTTGAGTCCCAGCATTTT. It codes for CASSGVESQHF.

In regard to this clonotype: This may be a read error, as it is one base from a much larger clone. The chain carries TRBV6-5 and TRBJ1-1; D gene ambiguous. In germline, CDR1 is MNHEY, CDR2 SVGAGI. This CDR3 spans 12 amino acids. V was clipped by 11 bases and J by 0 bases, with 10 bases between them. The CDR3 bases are TGTGCCGTGGGGTTCATGAACACTGAAGCTTTCTTT. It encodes CAVGFMNTEAFF.

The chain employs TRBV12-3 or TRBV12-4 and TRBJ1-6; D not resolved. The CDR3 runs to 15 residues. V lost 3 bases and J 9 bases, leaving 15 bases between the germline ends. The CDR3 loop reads CASSFRALSGSPLHF. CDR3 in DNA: TGTGCCAGCAGTTTCCGGGCCCTGAGCGGTTCACCCCTCCACTTT.

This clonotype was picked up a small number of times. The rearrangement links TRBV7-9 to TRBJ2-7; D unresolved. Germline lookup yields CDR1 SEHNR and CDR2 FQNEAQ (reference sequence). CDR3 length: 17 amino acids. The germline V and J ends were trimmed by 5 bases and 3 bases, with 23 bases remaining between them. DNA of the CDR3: TGTGCCAGCAGCCGACCACCCAAAAGGGCCAACTACTACGAGCAGTACTTC. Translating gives CASSRPPKRANYYEQYF.

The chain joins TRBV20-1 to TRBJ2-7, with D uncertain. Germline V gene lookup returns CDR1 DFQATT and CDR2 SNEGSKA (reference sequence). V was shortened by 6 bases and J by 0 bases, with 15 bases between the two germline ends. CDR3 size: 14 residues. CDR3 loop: CSASLVGRSYEQYF. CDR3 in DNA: TGCAGTGCCTCCTTGGTGGGCCGCTCCTACGAGCAGTACTTC.

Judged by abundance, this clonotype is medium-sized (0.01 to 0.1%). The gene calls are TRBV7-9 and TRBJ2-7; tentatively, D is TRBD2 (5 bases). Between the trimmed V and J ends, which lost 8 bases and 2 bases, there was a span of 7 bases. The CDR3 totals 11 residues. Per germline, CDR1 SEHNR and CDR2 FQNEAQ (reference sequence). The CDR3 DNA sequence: TGTGCCAGCCGGGATGCCTACGAGCAGTACTTC. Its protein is CASRDAYEQYF.

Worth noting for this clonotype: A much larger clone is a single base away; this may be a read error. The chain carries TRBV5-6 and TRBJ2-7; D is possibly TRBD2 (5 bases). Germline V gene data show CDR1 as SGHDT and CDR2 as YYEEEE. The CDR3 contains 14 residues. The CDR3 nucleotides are TGTGCCAGCAGCTTGGGATGGACTGCCTACGGGCAGTACTTC. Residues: CASSLGWTAYGQYF.